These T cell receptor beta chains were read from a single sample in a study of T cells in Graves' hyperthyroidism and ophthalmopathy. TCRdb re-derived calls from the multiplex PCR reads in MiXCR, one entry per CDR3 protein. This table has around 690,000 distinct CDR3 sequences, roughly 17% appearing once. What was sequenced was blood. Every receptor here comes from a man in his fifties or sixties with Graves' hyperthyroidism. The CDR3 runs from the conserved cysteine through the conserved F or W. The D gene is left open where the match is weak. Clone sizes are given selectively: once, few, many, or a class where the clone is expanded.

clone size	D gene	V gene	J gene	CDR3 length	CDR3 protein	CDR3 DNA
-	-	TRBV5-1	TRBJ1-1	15	CASSLGFGRSTEAFF	TGCGCCAGCAGCTTGGGCTTTGGACGGAGCACTGAAGCTTTCTTT
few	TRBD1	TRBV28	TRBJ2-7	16	CASSPVTGFRFYEQYF	TGTGCCAGCAGTCCGGTGACAGGGTTCCGTTTTTACGAGCAGTACTTC
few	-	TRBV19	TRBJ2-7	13	CASSIGTSYEQYF	TGTGCCAGTAGTATAGGGACTTCCTACGAGCAGTACTTC
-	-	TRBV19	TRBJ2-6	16	CASSIQGHTGANVLTF	TGTGCCAGTAGTATCCAGGGTCACACTGGGGCCAACGTCCTGACTTTC
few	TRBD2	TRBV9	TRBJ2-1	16	CASSFRAGGSRVEQFF	TGTGCCAGCAGCTTCCGAGCGGGAGGAAGCAGAGTTGAGCAGTTCTTC
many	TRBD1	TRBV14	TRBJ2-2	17	CASSQPGQGPNTGELFF	TGTGCCAGCAGCCAACCGGGACAGGGGCCGAACACCGGGGAGCTGTTTTTT
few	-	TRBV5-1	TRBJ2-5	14	CASSLESEQETQYF	TGCGCCAGCAGCTTGGAGTCAGAACAAGAGACCCAGTACTTC
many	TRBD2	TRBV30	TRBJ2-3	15	CAWSLAGGLGDTQYF	TGTGCCTGGAGTCTAGCGGGAGGACTTGGGGATACGCAGTATTTT
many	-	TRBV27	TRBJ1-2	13	CASSSARVDGYTF	TGTGCCAGCAGTTCCGCGCGGGTCGATGGCTACACCTTC
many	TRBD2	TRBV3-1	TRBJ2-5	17	CASSAGTRRFRQETQYF	TGTGCCAGCAGCGCCGGGACTAGAAGATTCAGGCAAGAGACCCAGTACTTC
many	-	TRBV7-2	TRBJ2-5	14	CASSDSVTKETQYF	TGTGCCAGCAGCGATAGCGTAACCAAAGAGACCCAGTACTTC
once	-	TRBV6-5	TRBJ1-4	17	CASSYGLKSPWVEKLFF	TGTGCCAGCAGTTACGGCTTAAAGAGTCCTTGGGTCGAAAAACTGTTTTTT
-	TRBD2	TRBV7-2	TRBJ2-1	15	CASSLGLVAYNEQFF	TGTGCCAGCAGCCTTGGACTAGTAGCCTACAATGAGCAGTTCTTC
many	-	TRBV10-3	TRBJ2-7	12	CAISALGNEQYF	TGTGCCATCAGCGCTTTGGGCAACGAGCAGTACTTC
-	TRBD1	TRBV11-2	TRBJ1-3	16	CASSFIRGGQGDTIYF	TGTGCCAGCAGCTTCATCCGAGGGGGGCAGGGGGACACCATATATTTT
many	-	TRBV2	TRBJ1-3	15	CASIGDLSSGNTIYF	TGTGCCAGCATCGGGGACCTAAGCTCTGGAAACACCATATATTTT
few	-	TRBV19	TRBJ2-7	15	CASSPGRTVTYEQYF	TGTGCCAGTAGTCCCGGACGGACTGTTACCTACGAGCAGTACTTC
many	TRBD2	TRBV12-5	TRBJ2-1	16	CASGLGTSGRYNEQFF	TGTGCTAGTGGTTTGGGAACTAGCGGGCGTTACAATGAGCAGTTCTTC
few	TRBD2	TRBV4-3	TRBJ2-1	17	CASSQDGVAGGDNEQFF	TGCGCCAGCAGCCAAGATGGGGTAGCGGGAGGTGACAATGAGCAGTTCTTC
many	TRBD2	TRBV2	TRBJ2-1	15	CASSSRLAGVNEQFF	TGTGCCAGCAGTTCCCGACTAGCGGGAGTGAATGAGCAGTTCTTC
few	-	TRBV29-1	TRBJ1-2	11	CSVETGGGYTF	TGCAGCGTTGAAACAGGAGGTGGCTACACCTTC
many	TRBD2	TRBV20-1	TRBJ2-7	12	CSATTSDYEQYF	TGCAGTGCAACGACTAGCGACTACGAGCAGTACTTC
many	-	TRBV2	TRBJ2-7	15	CASSPYRDSSYEQYF	TGTGCCAGCAGTCCTTACCGGGACTCCTCCTACGAGCAGTACTTC
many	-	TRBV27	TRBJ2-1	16	CASSLFRGSSYNEQFF	TGTGCCAGCAGTTTATTTCGGGGTAGCTCCTACAATGAGCAGTTCTTC
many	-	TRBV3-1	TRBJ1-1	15	CASSQVPGIGTEAFF	TGTGCCAGCAGCCAAGTTCCAGGGATAGGCACTGAAGCTTTCTTT
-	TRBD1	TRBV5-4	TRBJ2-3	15	CASSAGTGTIDTQYF	TGTGCCAGCAGCGCCGGGACAGGGACTATAGATACGCAGTATTTT
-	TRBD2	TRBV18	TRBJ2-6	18	CASSPGLAGNSGANVLTF	TGTGCCAGCTCACCCGGACTAGCGGGTAACTCTGGGGCCAACGTCCTGACTTTC
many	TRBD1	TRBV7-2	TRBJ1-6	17	CASSFSGTGGGKSPLHF	TGTGCCAGCAGCTTCTCCGGGACAGGGGGCGGGAAGTCACCCCTCCACTTT
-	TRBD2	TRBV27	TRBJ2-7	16	CASSRPGLAGAYEQYF	TGTGCCAGCAGTCGACCCGGACTAGCGGGAGCCTACGAGCAGTACTTC
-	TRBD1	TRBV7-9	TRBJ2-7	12	CASNKQGNEQYF	TGTGCCAGCAACAAACAGGGGAACGAGCAGTACTTC
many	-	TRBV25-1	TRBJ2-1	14	CASSDTTTSNEQFF	TGTGCCAGCAGTGACACTACGACTAGCAATGAGCAGTTCTTC
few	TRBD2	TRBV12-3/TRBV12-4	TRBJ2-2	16	CASSLGLAGLNGELFF	TGTGCCAGCAGCCTTGGACTAGCGGGGCTGAACGGGGAGCTGTTTTTT
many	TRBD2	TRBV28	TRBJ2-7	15	CASSPTGSAGWEQYF	TGTGCCAGCAGTCCAACGGGATCAGCGGGATGGGAGCAGTACTTC
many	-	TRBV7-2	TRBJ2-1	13	CASSLGPYNEQFF	TGTGCCAGCAGTTTGGGACCCTACAATGAGCAGTTCTTC
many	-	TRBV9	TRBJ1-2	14	CASSVDGGIGGYTF	TGTGCCAGCAGCGTAGATGGGGGGATCGGTGGCTACACCTTC
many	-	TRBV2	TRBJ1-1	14	CASSEARQNTEAFF	TGTGCCAGCAGTGAAGCGAGACAGAACACTGAAGCTTTCTTT
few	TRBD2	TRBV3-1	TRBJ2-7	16	CASSEGPSGAFLEQYF	TGTGCCAGCAGCGAAGGGCCCAGCGGGGCCTTTCTGGAGCAGTACTTC
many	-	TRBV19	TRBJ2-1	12	CASSIGYNEQFF	TGTGCCAGTAGTATAGGGTACAATGAGCAGTTCTTC
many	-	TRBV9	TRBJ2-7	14	CASSVEGQSMEQYF	TGTGCCAGCAGCGTAGAAGGACAGTCTATGGAGCAGTACTTC